This TCR beta chain was identified during a study of shared clonotypes between healthy human individuals. Findings and limits, study-wide: Non-shared clonotypes had lower generation probabilities than clonotypes shared by all four sorted-subset donors. Large depth notwithstanding, sorted-subset sequencing proved incomplete by rarefaction.

To note about this clone: Its target is not known.

It was CD45RO-negative cells, positively selected for CCR7, that made up naive CD8 cells, with terminally differentiated effector memory CD45RA+ cells excluded. Trimming took 5 bases from V and 5 from J; bases not matched to a gene: 12. The CDR3 extends over 17 amino acids. CDR1 SGHAT and CDR2 FQNNGV come from the germline V gene. Data came from immunoSEQ multiplex PCR; TCRdb stores just in-frame clones and leaves some out. The profile shows about 1,900,000 clones, approximately 94% of them singletons. Sequences were obtained from naive CD8+ T cells sorted from blood. The clonotype was recovered from a man between 18 and 35 years old in good health. The chain employs TRBV11-2 and TRBJ2-3; TRBD1 agrees at 11 bases. CDR3 DNA sequence: TGTGCCAGCAGCCCAACCCGGGACAGGGGGGATGGAGATACGCAGTATTTT. Protein: CASSPTRDRGDGDTQYF.